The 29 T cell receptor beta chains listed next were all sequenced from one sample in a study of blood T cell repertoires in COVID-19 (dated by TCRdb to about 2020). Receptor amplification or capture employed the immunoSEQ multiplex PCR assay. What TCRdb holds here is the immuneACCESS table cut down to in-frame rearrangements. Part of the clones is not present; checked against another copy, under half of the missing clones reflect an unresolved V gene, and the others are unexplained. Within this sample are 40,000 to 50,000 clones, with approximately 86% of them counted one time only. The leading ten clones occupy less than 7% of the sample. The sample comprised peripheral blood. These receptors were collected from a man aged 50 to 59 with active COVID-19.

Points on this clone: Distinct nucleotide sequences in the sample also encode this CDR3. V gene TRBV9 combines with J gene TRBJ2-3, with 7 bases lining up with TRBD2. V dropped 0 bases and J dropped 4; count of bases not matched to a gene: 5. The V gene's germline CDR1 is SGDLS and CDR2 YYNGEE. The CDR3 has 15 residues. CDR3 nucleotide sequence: TGTGCCAGCAGCGTAGGGGGGGGTAGGGCAGATACGCAGTATTTT. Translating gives CASSVGGGRADTQYF.

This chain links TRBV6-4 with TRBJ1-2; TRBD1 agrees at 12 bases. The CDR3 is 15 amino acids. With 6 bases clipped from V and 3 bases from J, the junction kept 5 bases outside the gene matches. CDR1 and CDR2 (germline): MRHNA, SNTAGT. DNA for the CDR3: TGTGCCAGCAGCCCCGGGACAGGGGGCGACTATGGCTACACCTTC. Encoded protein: CASSPGTGGDYGYTF.

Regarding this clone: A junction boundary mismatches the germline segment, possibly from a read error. This CDR3 reads CASSSSPGQGHIF. CDR3 DNA: TGTGCCAGCAGCTCATCACCGGGACAGGGACACATCTTC. This rearrangement joins TRBV7-2 to TRBJ2-1, with 9 positions matching TRBD1. The germline V gene has CDR1 SGHTA and CDR2 FQGNSA. CDR3 length equals 13 residues.

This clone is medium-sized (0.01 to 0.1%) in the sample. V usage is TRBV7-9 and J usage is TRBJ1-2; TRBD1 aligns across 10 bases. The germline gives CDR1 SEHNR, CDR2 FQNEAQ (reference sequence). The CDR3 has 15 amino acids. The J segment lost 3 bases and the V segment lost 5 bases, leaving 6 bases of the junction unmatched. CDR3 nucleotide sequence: TGTGCCAGCAGCGGGACAGGGGTCGGTCACTATGGCTACACCTTC. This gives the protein CASSGTGVGHYGYTF. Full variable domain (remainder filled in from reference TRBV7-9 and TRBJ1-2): DTGVSQNPRHKITKRGQNVTFRCDPISEHNRLYWYRQTLGQGPEFLTYFQNEAQLEKSRLLSDRFSAERPKGSFSTLEIQRTEQGDSAMYLCASSGTGVGHYGYTFGSGTRLTVV.

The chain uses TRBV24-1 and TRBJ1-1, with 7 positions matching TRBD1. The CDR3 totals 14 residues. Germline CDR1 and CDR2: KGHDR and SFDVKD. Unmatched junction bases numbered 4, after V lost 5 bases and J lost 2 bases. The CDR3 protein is CATSVGTDNTEAFF. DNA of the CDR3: TGTGCCACCAGTGTAGGGACAGACAACACTGAAGCTTTCTTT.

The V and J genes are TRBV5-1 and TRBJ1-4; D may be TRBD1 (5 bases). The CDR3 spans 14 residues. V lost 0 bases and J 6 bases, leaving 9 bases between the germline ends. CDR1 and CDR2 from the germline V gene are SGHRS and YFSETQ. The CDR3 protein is CASSLGGADEKLFF. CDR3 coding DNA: TGCGCCAGCAGCTTGGGGGGCGCGGATGAAAAACTGTTTTTT.

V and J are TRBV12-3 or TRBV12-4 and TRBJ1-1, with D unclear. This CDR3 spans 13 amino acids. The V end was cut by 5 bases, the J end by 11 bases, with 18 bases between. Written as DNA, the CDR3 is TGTGCCAGCAGTCTAGGGAGCGGAGGTGGCGCTTTCTTT. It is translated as CASSLGSGGGAFF.

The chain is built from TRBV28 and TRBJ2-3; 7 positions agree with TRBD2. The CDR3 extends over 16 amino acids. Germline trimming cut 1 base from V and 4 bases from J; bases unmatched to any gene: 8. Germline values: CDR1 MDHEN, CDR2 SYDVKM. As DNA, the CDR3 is TGTGCCAGCAGTTTATTGAGACTAGCATTTTCAGATACGCAGTATTTT. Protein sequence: CASSLLRLAFSDTQYF.

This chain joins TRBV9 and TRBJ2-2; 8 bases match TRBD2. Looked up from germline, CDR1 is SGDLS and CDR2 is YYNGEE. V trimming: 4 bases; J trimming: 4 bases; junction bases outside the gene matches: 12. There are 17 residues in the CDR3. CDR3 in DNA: TGTGCCAGCAGCCCCGGTGCGGGCGGGGGGCGCACCGGGGAGCTGTTTTTT. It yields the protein CASSPGAGGGRTGELFF.

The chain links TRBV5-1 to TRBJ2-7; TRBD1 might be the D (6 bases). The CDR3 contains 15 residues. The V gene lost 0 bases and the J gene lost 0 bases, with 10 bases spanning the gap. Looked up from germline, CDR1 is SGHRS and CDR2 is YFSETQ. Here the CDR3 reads CASSLGTVSSYEQYF. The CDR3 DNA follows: TGCGCCAGCAGCTTGGGGACAGTATCCTCCTACGAGCAGTACTTC.

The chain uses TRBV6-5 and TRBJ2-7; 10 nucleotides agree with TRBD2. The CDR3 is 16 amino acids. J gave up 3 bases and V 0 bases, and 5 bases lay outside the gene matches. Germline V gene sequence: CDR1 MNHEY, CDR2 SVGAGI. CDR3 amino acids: CASSYSSSGGIYEQYF. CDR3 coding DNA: TGTGCCAGCAGTTACTCGAGTAGCGGGGGGATCTACGAGCAGTACTTC.

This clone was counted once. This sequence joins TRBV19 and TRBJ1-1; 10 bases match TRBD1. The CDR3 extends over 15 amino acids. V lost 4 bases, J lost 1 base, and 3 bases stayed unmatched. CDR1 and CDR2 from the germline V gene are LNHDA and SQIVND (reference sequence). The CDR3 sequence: CASSKWDRGNTEAFF. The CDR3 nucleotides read TGTGCCAGTAGTAAATGGGACAGGGGGAACACTGAAGCTTTCTTT.

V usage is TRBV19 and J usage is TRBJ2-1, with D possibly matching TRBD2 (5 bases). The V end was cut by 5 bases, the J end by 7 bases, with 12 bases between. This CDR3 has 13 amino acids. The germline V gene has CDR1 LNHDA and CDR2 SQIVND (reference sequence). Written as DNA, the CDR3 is TGTGCCAGTAGTTCCCGGTGGGAGAATGAGCAGTTCTTC. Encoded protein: CASSSRWENEQFF.

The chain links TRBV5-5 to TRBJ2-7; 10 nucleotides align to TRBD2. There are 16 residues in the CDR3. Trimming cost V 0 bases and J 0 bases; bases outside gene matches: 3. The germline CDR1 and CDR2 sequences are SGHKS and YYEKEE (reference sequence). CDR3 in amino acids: CASSLEGLAFSYEQYF. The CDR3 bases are TGTGCCAGCAGCTTGGAGGGACTAGCGTTCTCCTACGAGCAGTACTTC.

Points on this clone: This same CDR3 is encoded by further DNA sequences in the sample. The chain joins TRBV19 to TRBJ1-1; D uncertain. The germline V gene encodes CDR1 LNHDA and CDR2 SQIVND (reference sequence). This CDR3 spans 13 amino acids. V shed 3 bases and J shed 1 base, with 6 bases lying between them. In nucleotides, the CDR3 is TGTGCCAGTAGTATTTTCGGGAACACTGAAGCTTTCTTT. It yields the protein CASSIFGNTEAFF.

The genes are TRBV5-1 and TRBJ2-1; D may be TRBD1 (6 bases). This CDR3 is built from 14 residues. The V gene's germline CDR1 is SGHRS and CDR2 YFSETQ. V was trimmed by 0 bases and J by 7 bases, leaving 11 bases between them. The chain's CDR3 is CASSLDRARNEQFF. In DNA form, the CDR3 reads TGCGCCAGCAGCTTGGACAGGGCAAGGAATGAGCAGTTCTTC.

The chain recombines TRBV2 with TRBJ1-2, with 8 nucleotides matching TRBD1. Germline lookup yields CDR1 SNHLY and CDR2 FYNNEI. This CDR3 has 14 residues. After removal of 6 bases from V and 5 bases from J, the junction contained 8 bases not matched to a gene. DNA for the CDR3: TGTGCCAGCAGGCCCCGGACAGGGTTTTATGGCTACACCTTC. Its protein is CASRPRTGFYGYTF.

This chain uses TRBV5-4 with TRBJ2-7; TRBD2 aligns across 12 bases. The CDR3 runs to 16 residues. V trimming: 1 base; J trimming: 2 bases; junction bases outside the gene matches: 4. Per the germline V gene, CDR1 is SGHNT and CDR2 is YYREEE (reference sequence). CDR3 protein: CASSLFGLAGPYEQYF. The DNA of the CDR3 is TGTGCCAGCAGCTTGTTTGGACTAGCGGGACCCTACGAGCAGTACTTC.

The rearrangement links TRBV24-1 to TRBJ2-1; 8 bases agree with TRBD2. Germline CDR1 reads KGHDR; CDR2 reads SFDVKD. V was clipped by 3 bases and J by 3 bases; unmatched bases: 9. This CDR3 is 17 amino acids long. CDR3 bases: TGTGCCACCAGTGATAGTATGAGCGGGGGCCACTACAATGAGCAGTTCTTC. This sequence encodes CATSDSMSGGHYNEQFF.

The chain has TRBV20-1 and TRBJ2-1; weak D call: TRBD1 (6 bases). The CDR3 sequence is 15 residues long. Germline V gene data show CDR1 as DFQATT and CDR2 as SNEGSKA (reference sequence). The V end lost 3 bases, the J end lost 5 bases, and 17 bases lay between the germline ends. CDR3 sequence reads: CSASAYDRKDNEQFF. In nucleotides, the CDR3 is TGCAGTGCTAGTGCTTATGACAGGAAAGACAATGAGCAGTTCTTC.

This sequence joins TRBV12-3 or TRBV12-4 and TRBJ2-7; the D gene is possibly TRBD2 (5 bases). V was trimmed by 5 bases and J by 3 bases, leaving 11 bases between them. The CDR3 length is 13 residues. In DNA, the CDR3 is TGTGCCAGCAGTATCAGCGCGGGCTACGAGCAGTACTTC. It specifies CASSISAGYEQYF.

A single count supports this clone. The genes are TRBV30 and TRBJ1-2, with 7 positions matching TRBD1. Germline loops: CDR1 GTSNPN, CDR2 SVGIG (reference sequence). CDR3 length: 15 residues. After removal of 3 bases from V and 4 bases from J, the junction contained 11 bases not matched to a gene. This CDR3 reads CAWRPKDRLGYGYTF. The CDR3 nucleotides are TGTGCCTGGAGACCCAAGGACAGGTTAGGCTATGGCTACACCTTC.

CDR3 in amino acids: CASSPGGYNEQFF. The DNA of the CDR3 is TGCGCCAGCAGCCCGGGAGGTTACAATGAGCAGTTCTTC. The chain is built from TRBV4-3 and TRBJ2-1, with 7 bases fitting TRBD2. The ends lost 4 bases at V and 4 bases at J; junction bases unmatched: 1. The germline CDR1 and CDR2 sequences are LGHNA and YSLEER. The CDR3 spans 13 residues.

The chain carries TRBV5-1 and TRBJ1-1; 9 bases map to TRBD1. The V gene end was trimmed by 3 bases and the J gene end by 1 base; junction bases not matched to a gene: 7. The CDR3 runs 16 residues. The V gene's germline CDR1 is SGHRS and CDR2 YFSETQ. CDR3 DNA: TGCGCCAGCAGCTCACACGGGACAGGGCGGAACACTGAAGCTTTCTTT. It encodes CASSSHGTGRNTEAFF.

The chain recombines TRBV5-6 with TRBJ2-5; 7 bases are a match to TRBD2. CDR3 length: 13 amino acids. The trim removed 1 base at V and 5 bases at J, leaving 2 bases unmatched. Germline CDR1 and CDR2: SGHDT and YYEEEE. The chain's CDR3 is CASSLTSEETQYF. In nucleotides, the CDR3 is TGTGCCAGCAGCTTGACTAGCGAGGAGACCCAGTACTTC.

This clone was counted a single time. This CDR3 is CASSSLDTQYF. The CDR3 DNA reads TGTGCCAGCAGTTCCCTAGATACGCAGTATTTT. The chain recombines TRBV27 with TRBJ2-3, with D unresolved. This CDR3 is 11 amino acids long. Trimming took 4 bases from V and 5 from J, leaving 4 bases between them. CDR1 is MNHEY, CDR2 SMNVEV, per germline (reference sequence).

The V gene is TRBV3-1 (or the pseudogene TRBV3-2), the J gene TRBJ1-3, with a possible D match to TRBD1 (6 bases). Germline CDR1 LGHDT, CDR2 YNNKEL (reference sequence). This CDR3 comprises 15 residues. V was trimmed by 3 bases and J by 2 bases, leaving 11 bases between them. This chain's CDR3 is CASSQGAGTGNTIYF. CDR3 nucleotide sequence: TGTGCCAGCAGCCAGGGGGCAGGGACTGGAAACACCATATATTTT.

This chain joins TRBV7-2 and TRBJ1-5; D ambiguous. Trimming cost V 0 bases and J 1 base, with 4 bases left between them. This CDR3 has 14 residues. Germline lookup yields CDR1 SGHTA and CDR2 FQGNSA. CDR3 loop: CASSLAPSNQPQHF. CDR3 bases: TGTGCCAGCAGCTTAGCTCCGAGCAATCAGCCCCAGCATTTT. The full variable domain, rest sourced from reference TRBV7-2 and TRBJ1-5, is GAGVSQSPSNKVTEKGKDVELRCDPISGHTALYWYRQSLGQGLEFLIYFQGNSAPDKSGLPSDRFSAERTGGSVSTLTIQRTQQEDSAVYLCASSLAPSNQPQHFGDGTRLSIL.

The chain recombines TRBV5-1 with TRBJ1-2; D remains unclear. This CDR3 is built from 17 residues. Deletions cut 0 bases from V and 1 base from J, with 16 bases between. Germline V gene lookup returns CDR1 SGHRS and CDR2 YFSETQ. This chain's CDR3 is CASSLDTNFAFNYGYTF. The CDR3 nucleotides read TGCGCCAGCAGCTTGGACACGAATTTCGCTTTTAACTATGGCTACACCTTC.